This passage covers 5 T cell receptor beta chains from one sample sequenced in a study of type 1 and type 2 diabetes patients. Amplification started from genomic DNA. A primer set of 30 forward and 13 reverse primers amplified the CDR3. TCRdb independently ran MiXCR on the multiplex PCR reads; one entry per CDR3 protein. The sample has about 270,000 distinct CDR3 sequences; 45% to 60% are singletons. Sequenced input: peripheral blood mononuclear cells (PBMCs). The receptors come from a young man with type 2 diabetes.

The rearrangement links TRBV7-8 to TRBJ2-1; TRBD2 is a possible D gene (6 bases). Per germline, CDR1 SGHVS and CDR2 FQNEAQ. This CDR3 region has 13 residues. Trimming took 4 bases from V and 8 from J, leaving 12 bases between them. The DNA of the CDR3 is TGTGCCAGCAGCTCACGGGGGAGAGATGAGCAGTTCTTC. Translated: CASSSRGRDEQFF.

This clonotype appeared a few times. This chain uses TRBV7-2 with TRBJ1-1; 7 bases line up with TRBD1. Germline loops: CDR1 SGHTA, CDR2 FQGNSA. V shed 5 bases, J shed 5 bases, and the junction held 8 bases outside the gene matches. This CDR3 comprises 14 residues. The CDR3 reads CASSLRGQPTEAFF. CDR3 in DNA: TGTGCCAGCAGCCTCCGGGGACAGCCTACTGAAGCTTTCTTT. Variable domain in full (rest from reference TRBV7-2 and TRBJ1-1): GAGVSQSPSNKVTEKGKDVELRCDPISGHTALYWYRQSLGQGLEFLIYFQGNSAPDKSGLPSDRFSAERTGGSVSTLTIQRTQQEDSAVYLCASSLRGQPTEAFFGQGTRLTVV.

The V call is TRBV19, the J call TRBJ1-1, with 9 bases matching TRBD1. The CDR3 contains 14 residues. Trimming cost V 5 bases and J 11 bases; bases outside gene matches: 12. Germline assignment: CDR1 LNHDA and CDR2 SQIVND (reference sequence). The CDR3 DNA is TGTGCCAGTAGTGTTCTCGGGACAGGGTTCCGGGCTTTCTTT. Amino acids: CASSVLGTGFRAFF.

This clonotype was found a few times. This chain links TRBV20-1 with TRBJ2-3; D unresolved. V shed 7 bases and J shed 2 bases, with 4 bases lying between them. The CDR3 covers 10 residues. Per germline, CDR1 DFQATT and CDR2 SNEGSKA (reference sequence). CDR3 sequence reads: CSVSTDTQYF. The CDR3 nucleotides are TGCAGTGTTTCCACAGATACGCAGTATTTT.

The chain uses TRBV5-1 and TRBJ2-3, with D possibly matching TRBD2 (6 bases). V lost 4 bases, J lost 4 bases, and 16 bases lay in between. Germline V CDR1 and CDR2: SGHRS, YFSETQ. The CDR3 consists of 15 residues. The CDR3 loop reads CASSPWGDSADTQYF. CDR3 nucleotide sequence: TGCGCCAGCAGCCCGTGGGGGGATTCGGCAGATACGCAGTATTTT.